One and the same sample provided the 8 T cell receptor beta chains below, sequenced in a study of T cell repertoires in cytomegalovirus infection. These receptors' antigens are unknown. TCRdb redid the calling of the reads with MiXCR, one entry per CDR3 protein. This sample yields about 830,000 distinct CDR3 sequences, of which approximately 32% are seen a single time; 12% belongs to the top ten. The sequencing used cultured CD8+ T cells from PBMCs, collected from culture after CMV antigen stimulation. These receptors were obtained from a human donor in good health (CMV status not recorded). Some clones in this sample may be carry-over from other donors' samples.

This clonotype was detected ten times or more. The chain couples TRBV11-2 to TRBJ1-2, with D possibly matching TRBD1 (5 bases). The CDR3 is 14 residues long. Germline V lookup: CDR1 SGHAT, CDR2 FQNNGV. The V end lost 1 base, the J end lost 3 bases, and 9 bases lay between the germline ends. CDR3 coding DNA: TGTGCCAGCAGCTTAGGGGGGACTTACTATGGCTACACCTTC. It translates to CASSLGGTYYGYTF.

A few counts support this clonotype. The rearrangement uses TRBV7-9 and TRBJ2-1, with 8 bases aligning to TRBD1. With 1 base clipped from V and 3 bases from J, the junction kept 5 bases outside the gene matches. The CDR3 consists of 16 residues. Germline assignment: CDR1 SEHNR and CDR2 FQNEAQ (reference sequence). The CDR3 here is CASSLVVRGLYNEQFF. For the CDR3, the DNA is TGTGCCAGCAGCTTAGTCGTCAGGGGGCTCTACAATGAGCAGTTCTTC.

As concerns this clonotype: Just one base apart from a much larger clone, this may be a read error. The chain recombines TRBV6-6 with TRBJ2-3; D not resolved. The V gene's germline CDR1 is MNHNY and CDR2 SVGAGI (reference sequence). The length of the CDR3 is 11 residues. In nucleotides, the CDR3 is TGTGTCAGCAAAGTGGCAGATACGCAGTATTTT. It encodes CVSKVADTQYF.

The CDR3 nucleotides are TGTGCCAGCAGCCCGGTCCGGGACAGGAGGTACGAGCAGTACTTC. Protein product: CASSPVRDRRYEQYF. The chain combines TRBV5-4 with TRBJ2-7; 8 positions match TRBD1. CDR1 is SGHNT and CDR2 is YYREEE in the germline V gene (reference sequence). The V segment lost 4 bases and the J segment 4 bases; nucleotides outside the gene matches: 10. This CDR3 is built from 15 residues. The variable domain in full, with the rest retrieved from reference TRBV5-4 and TRBJ2-7, is ETGVTQSPTHLIKTRGQQVTLRCSSQSGHNTVSWYQQALGQGPQFIFQYYREEENGRGNFPPRFSGLQFPNYSSELNVNALELDDSALYLCASSPVRDRRYEQYFGPGTRLTVT.

The chain employs TRBV6-2 or TRBV6-3 and TRBJ2-7; 10 nucleotides line up with TRBD1. This CDR3 contains 17 residues. Germline CDR1 is MNHEY and CDR2 is SVGEGT. V lost 2 bases, J lost 4 bases, and 11 bases stayed unmatched. In DNA form, the CDR3 reads TGTGCCAGCAGTTACAAAGGACCGGGACAGGGGCAATACGAGCAGTACTTC. It is translated as CASSYKGPGQGQYEQYF.

This clonotype came up a few times. This chain uses TRBV5-1 with TRBJ2-1; D tentatively fits TRBD1 or TRBD2 (5 bases each). Germline CDR1 and CDR2: SGHRS and YFSETQ. V was cut by 5 bases and J by 3 bases, with 18 bases left in between. This CDR3 has 16 amino acids. CDR3 coding DNA: TGCGCCAGCAGACCTCGGACCGAGGGGTACTACAATGAGCAGTTCTTC. Translation gives CASRPRTEGYYNEQFF.

This clonotype was observed many times. The chain joins TRBV19 to TRBJ2-1; TRBD2 matches at 7 bases. The CDR3 has 13 residues. V was pared by 5 bases and J by 3 bases, with 1 base of the junction left unmatched. From germline, CDR1 is LNHDA and CDR2 SQIVND (reference sequence). The CDR3, as DNA: TGTGCCAGTAGTGGGGGGGTCTACAATGAGCAGTTCTTC. It encodes CASSGGVYNEQFF.

This clonotype was detected only a few times. The chain uses TRBV7-6 and TRBJ2-5; 7 bases align to TRBD1. Germline loops: CDR1 SGHVS, CDR2 FNYEAQ. V dropped 5 bases and J dropped 6; count of bases not matched to a gene: 9. The CDR3 spans 14 residues. The CDR3 here is CASSTNTGAQTQYF. Written as DNA, the CDR3 is TGTGCCAGCAGCACAAACACAGGGGCGCAGACCCAGTACTTC.